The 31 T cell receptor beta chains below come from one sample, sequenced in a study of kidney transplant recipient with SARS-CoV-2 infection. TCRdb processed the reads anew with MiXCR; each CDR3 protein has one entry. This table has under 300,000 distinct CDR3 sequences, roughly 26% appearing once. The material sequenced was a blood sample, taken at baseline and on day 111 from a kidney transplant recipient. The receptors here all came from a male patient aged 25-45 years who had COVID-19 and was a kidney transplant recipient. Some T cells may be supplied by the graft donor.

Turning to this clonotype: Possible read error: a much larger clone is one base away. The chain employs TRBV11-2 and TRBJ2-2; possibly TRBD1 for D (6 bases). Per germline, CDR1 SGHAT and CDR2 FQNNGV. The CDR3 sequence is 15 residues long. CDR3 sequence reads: CASSLSGAVTGELLF. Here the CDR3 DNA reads TGTGCCAGCAGTCTGTCAGGGGCGGTCACCGGGGAGCTGCTTTTT.

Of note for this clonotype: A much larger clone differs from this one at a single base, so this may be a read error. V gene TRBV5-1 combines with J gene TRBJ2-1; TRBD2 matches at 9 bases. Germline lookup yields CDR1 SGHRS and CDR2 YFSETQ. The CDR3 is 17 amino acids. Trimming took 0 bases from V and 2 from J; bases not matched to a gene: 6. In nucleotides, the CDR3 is TGCGCCAGCAGCTTGGCCGGGGGACTAGCTCCCTACAATGAGCAGTTCTTC. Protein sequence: CASSLAGGLAPYNEQFF.

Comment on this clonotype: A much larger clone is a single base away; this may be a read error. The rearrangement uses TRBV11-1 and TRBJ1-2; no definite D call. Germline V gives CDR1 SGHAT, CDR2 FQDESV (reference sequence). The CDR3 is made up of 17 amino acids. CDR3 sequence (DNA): TGTGCCAGCAGCATAGAGGTTAAGGCTGGAAAGACCTATGGCCACACCTTC. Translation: CASSIEVKAGKTYGHTF.

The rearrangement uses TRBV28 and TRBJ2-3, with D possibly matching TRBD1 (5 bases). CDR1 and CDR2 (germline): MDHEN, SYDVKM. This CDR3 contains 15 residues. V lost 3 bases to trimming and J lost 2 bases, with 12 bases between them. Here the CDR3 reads CASSLIQGITDTQYF. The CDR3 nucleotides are TGTGCCAGCAGTTTGATTCAGGGCATCACAGATACGCAGTATTTT.

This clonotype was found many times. In DNA, the CDR3 is TGTGCCAGCAGTTTAGTTAGTTGGGAGACCCAGTACTTC. Its translation: CASSLVSWETQYF. This chain links TRBV12-3 or TRBV12-4 with TRBJ2-5; no clear D. The CDR3 spans 13 residues. Trimming removed 1 base at V and 5 bases at J, with 8 bases between.

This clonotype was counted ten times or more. The CDR3 bases are TGTGCCAGCAGTCCCGCGGGTAGCGGGAGGGCCAGCTCCTACGAGCAGTACTTC. Amino acid sequence: CASSPAGSGRASSYEQYF. V usage is TRBV28 and J usage is TRBJ2-7, with 11 bases matching TRBD2. J gave up 0 bases and V 5 bases, and 12 bases lay outside the gene matches. Germline CDR1 is MDHEN and CDR2 is SYDVKM. This CDR3 has 18 amino acids.

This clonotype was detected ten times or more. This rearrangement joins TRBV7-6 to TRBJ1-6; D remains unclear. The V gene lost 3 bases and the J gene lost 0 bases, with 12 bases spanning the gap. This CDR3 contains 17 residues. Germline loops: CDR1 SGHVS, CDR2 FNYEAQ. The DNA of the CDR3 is TGTGCCAGCAGCTTGGGTCTGGGGAGCTCCTATAATTCACCCCTCCACTTT. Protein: CASSLGLGSSYNSPLHF.

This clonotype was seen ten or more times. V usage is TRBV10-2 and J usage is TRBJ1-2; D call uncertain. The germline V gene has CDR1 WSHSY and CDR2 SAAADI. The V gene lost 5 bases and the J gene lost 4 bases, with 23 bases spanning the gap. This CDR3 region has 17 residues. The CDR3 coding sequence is TGCGCCAGCAGTATACATTGCACTTCTAGAAAGACCTATGGCTACACCTTC. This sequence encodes CASSIHCTSRKTYGYTF.

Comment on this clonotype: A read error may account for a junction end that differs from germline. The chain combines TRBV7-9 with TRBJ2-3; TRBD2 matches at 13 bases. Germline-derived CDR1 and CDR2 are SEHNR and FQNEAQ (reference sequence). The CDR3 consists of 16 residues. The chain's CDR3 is CASSLGLAGNTDAQYF. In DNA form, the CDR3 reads TGTGCCAGCAGCTTGGGACTAGCGGGAAACACAGATGCGCAGTATTTT.

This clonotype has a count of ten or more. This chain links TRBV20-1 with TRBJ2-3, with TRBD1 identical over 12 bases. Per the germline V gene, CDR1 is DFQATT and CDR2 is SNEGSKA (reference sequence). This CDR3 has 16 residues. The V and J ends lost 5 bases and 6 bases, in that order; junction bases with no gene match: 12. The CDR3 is CSAGLGTGGAHDTQYF. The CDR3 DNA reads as TGCAGTGCTGGGCTGGGGACAGGGGGCGCACATGATACGCAGTATTTT.

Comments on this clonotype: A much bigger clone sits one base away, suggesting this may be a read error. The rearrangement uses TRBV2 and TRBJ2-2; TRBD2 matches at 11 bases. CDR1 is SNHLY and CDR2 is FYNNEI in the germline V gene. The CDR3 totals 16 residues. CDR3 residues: CANSLTSGSGAGELFF. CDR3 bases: TGTGCCAACAGTCTTACTAGCGGGAGTGGGGCCGGGGAGCTGTTTTTT.

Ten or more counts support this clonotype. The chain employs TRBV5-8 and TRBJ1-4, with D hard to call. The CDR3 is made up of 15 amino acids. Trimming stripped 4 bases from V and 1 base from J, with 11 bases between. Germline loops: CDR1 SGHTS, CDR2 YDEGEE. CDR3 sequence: CASSPSLGTNEKLFF. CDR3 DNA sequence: TGTGCCAGCAGCCCCTCCCTAGGAACTAATGAAAAACTGTTTTTT.

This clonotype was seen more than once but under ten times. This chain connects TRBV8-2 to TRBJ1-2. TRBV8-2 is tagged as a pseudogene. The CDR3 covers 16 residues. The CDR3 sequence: CGSGVPDSRKTYGYTF. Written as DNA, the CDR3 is TGTGGCAGTGGCGTTCCTGATAGCCGAAAGACCTATGGCTACACCTTC.

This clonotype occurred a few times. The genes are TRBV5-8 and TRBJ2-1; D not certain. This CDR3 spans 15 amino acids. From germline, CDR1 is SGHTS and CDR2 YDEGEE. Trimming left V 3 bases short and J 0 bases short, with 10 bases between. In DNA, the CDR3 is TGTGCCAGCAGCTCATACTGGGGCTCCTACAATGAGCAGTTCTTC. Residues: CASSSYWGSYNEQFF.

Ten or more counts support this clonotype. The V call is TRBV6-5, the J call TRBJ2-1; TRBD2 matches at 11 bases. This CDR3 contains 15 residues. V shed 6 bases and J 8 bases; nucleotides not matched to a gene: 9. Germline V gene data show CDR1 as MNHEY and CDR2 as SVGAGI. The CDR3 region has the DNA TGTGCCAGCAGCCAACTAGCGGGAGATGTGGATGAGCAGTTCTTC. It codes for CASSQLAGDVDEQFF.

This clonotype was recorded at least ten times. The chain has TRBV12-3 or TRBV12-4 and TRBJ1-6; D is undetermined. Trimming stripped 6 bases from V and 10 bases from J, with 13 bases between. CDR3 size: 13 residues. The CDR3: CASRAGVGSPLHF. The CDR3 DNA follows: TGTGCCAGCAGGGCGGGTGTAGGATCACCCCTCCACTTT.

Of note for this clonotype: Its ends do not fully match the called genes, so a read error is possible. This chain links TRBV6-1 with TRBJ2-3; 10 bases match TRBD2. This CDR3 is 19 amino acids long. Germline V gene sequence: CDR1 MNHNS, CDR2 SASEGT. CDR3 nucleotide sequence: TGTGCCAGCAGTGAAGTTTTCCTAGCGGGAGTTGTTGGCACAGATACGCGGTATTTT. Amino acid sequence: CASSEVFLAGVVGTDTRYF.

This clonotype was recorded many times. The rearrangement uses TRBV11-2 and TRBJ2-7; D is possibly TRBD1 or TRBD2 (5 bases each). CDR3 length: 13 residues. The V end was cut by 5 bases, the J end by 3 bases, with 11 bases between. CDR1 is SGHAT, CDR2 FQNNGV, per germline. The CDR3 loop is CASSTGTGYEQYF. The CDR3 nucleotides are TGTGCCAGCAGCACCGGGACGGGCTACGAGCAGTACTTC.

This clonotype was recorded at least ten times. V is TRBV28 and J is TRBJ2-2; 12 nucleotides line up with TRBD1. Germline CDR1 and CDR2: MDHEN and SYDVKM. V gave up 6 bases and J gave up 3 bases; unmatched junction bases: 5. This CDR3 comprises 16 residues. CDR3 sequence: CASSRDRGLDTGELFF. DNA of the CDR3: TGTGCCAGCAGCCGGGACAGGGGGCTAGACACCGGGGAGCTGTTTTTT.

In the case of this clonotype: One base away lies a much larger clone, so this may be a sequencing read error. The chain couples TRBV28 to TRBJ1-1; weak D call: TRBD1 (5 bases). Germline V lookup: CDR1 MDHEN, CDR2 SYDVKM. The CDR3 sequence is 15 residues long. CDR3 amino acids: CTSRRAWGERAEAFF. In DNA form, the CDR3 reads TGTACCAGCAGGAGAGCCTGGGGGGAGAGGGCTGAAGCTTTCTTT.

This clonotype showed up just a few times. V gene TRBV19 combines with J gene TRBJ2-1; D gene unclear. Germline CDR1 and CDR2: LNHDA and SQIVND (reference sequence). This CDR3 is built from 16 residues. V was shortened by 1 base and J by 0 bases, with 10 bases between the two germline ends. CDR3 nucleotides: TGTGCCAGTAGTATAGTGGGTGATCGCTCCTACAATGAGCAGTTCTTC. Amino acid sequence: CASSIVGDRSYNEQFF.

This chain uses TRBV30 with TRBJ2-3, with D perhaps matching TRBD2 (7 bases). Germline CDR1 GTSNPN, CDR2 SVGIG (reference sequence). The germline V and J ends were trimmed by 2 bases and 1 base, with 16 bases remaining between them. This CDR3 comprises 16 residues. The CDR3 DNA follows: TGTGCCTGGAGTAAGGGGGAGGGGGGTCGCACAGATACGCAGTATTTT. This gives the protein CAWSKGEGGRTDTQYF. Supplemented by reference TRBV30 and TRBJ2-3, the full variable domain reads SQTIHQWPATLVQPVGSPLSLECTVEGTSNPNLYWYRQAAGRGLQLLFYSVGIGQISSEVPQNLSASRPQDRQFILSSKKLLLSDSGFYLCAWSKGEGGRTDTQYFGPGTRLTVL.

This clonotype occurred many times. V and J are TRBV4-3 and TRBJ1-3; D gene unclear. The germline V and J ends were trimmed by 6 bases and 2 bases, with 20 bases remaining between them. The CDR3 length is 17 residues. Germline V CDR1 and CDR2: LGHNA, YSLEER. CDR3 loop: CASSPQTTGITGNTIYF. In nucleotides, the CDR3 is TGCGCCAGCAGTCCTCAAACGACGGGGATTACTGGAAACACCATATATTTT.

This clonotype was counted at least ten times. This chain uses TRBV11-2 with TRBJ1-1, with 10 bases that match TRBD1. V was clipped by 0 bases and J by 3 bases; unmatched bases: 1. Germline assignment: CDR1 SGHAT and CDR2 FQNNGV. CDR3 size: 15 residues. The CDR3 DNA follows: TGTGCCAGCAGCTTAGATGGACAGGGGGACACTGAAGCTTTCTTT. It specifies CASSLDGQGDTEAFF.

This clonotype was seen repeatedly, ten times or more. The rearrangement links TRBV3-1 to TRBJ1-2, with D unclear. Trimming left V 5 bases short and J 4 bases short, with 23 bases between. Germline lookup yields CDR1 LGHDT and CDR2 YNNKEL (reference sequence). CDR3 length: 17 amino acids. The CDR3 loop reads CASSKQCTLRKTYGYTF. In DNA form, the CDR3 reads TGTGCCAGCAGCAAACAGTGCACCCTTCGAAAGACCTATGGCTACACCTTC. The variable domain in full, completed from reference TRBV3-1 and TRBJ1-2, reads DTAVSQTPKYLVTQMGNDKSIKCEQNLGHDTMYWYKQDSKKFLKIMFSYNNKELIINETVPNRFSPKSPDKAHLNLHINSLELGDSAVYFCASSKQCTLRKTYGYTFGSGTRLTVV.

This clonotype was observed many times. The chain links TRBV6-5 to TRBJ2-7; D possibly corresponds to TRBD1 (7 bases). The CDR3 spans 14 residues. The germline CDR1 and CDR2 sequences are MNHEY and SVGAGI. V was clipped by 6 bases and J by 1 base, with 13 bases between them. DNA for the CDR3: TGTGCCAGCAGGGGGGGACAGACATCCTACGAGCAGTACTTC. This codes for CASRGGQTSYEQYF.

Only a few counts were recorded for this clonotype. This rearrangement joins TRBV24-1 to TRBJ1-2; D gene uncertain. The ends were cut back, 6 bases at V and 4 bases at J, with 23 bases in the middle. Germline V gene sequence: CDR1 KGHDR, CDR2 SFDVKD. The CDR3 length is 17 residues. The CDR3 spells CATSCVHSTRKTYGYTF. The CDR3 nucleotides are TGTGCCACCAGTTGTGTCCATAGTACCAGAAAGACCTATGGCTACACCTTC.

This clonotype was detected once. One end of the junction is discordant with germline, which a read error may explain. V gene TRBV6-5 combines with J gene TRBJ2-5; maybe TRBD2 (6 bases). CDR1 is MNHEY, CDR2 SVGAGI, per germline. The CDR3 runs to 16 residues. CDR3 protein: CASSYSGLRTRETRYF. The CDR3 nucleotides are TGTGCCAGCAGTTACTCGGGTTTACGGACCCGGGAGACCCGGTACTTC.

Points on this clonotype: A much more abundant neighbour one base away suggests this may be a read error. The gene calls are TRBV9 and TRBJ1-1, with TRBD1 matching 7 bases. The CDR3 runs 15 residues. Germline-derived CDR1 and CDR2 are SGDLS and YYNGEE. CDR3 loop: CTSSVGNRGNTEAFF. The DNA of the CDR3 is TGTACCAGCAGCGTAGGTAACAGGGGGAACACTGAAGCTTTCTTT.

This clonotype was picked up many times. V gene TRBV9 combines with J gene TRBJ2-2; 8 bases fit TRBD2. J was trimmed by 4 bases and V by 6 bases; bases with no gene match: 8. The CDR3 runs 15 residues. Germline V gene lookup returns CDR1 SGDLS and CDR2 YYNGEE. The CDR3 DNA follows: TGTGCCAGCACCACCACTAGCGGTAGCACCGGGGAGCTGTTTTTT. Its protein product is CASTTTSGSTGELFF.

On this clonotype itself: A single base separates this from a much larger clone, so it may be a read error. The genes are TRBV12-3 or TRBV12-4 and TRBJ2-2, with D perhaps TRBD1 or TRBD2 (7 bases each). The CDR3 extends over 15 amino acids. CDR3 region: CASSPGGGEGGEPFF. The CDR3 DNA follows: TGTGCCAGCAGCCCAGGGGGAGGGGAAGGCGGGGAGCCGTTTTTT.